This TCR beta chain stems from a study of Graves' ophthalmopathy and Graves' hyperthyroidism. Amplification of the TCR beta CDR3 regions used RNA transcripts (as template). RT-PCR was first run with HTBI primers, then multiplex PCR in a second round. MiXCR, applied by TCRdb to the multiplex PCR reads, yields one record per CDR3 protein. Of a few hundred thousand distinct CDR3 sequences detected, about a sixth appear once; the ten largest clones hold roughly 2.4%. V lost 0 bases to trimming and J lost 3 bases, with 11 bases between them. Germline lookup yields CDR1 GTSNPN and CDR2 SVGIG (reference sequence). The length of the CDR3 is 14 residues. This clonotype has a handful of counts.

The receptor was isolated from an adult woman with stable Graves' hyperthyroidism. The V gene is TRBV30, the J gene TRBJ1-1; D uncertain. The specimen was peripheral blood. For the CDR3, the DNA is TGTGCCTGGAGTGTACGGGTAACGGACACTGAAGCTTTCTTT. This translates into CAWSVRVTDTEAFF.